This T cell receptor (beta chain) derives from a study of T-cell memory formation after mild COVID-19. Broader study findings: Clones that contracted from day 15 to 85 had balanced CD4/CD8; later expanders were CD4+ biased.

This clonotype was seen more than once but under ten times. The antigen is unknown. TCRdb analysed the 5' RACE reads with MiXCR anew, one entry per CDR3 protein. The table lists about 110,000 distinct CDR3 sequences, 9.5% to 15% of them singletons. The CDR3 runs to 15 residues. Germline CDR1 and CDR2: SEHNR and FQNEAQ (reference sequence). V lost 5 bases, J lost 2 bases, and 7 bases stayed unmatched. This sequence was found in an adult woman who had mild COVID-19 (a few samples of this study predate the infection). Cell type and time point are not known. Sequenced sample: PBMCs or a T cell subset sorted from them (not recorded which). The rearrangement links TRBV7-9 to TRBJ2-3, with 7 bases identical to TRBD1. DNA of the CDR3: TGTGCCAGCAGCGTCCGGGACAGCCCCACAGATACGCAGTATTTT. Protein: CASSVRDSPTDTQYF.